These 15 T cell receptor beta chains were all obtained from the same sample, sequenced in a study of T-cell memory formation after mild COVID-19. TCRdb called the 5' RACE reads again in MiXCR, with one record for every CDR3 protein. The repertoire holds roughly 52,000 distinct CDR3 sequences, with 9.5% as singletons. Source material: PBMCs or a T cell subset sorted from them (not recorded which). The receptor source for this set is a man younger than 35 who had mild COVID-19 (a few samples of this study predate the infection). Cell type and time point are not known.

This clonotype was seen a few times. The V gene is TRBV7-3, the J gene TRBJ2-6; D not certain. In germline, CDR1 is SGHTA, CDR2 FQGTGA. With 10 bases removed from V and 4 bases from J, the gap between germline ends came to 11 bases. The CDR3 runs 13 residues. The CDR3 DNA sequence: TGTGCCACAGGCCAGGTCGGGGCCAACGTCCTGACTTTC. Its protein is CATGQVGANVLTF.

This clonotype was counted at least ten times. V usage is TRBV7-9 and J usage is TRBJ2-3; no firm D call. V was clipped by 2 bases and J by 1 base, with 4 bases between them. Germline V gene sequence: CDR1 SEHNR, CDR2 FQNEAQ (reference sequence). The CDR3 is 13 amino acids. CDR3 region: CASSLLRTDTQYF. Written as DNA, the CDR3 is TGTGCCAGCAGCTTATTGCGCACAGATACGCAGTATTTT.

This clonotype occurred many times. The chain uses TRBV5-1 and TRBJ1-5; 7 nucleotides match TRBD1. This CDR3 spans 15 amino acids. The germline V gene encodes CDR1 SGHRS and CDR2 YFSETQ. V was pared by 0 bases and J by 5 bases, with 5 bases of the junction left unmatched. CDR3 loop: CASSLEGDRDQPQHF. CDR3 sequence (DNA): TGCGCCAGCAGCTTGGAGGGGGACAGAGATCAGCCCCAGCATTTT.

This clonotype was counted a few times. The chain combines TRBV30 with TRBJ1-2, with TRBD1 matching 7 bases. Germline V CDR1 and CDR2: GTSNPN, SVGIG (reference sequence). The CDR3 totals 13 residues. J gave up 4 bases and V 0 bases, and 2 bases lay outside the gene matches. The CDR3 DNA follows: TGTGCCTGGAGTGTTAACAGGGGCTATGGCTACACCTTC. Protein product: CAWSVNRGYGYTF.

In this sample, this clonotype turned up a few times. The chain recombines TRBV6-2 or TRBV6-3 with TRBJ2-3, with TRBD1 as a possible D gene (6 bases). CDR1 is MNHEY, CDR2 SVGEGT, per germline. CDR3 length: 15 amino acids. V shed 7 bases and J shed 2 bases, with 16 bases lying between them. CDR3 sequence: CASKFGDTNTDTQYF. CDR3 coding DNA: TGTGCCAGCAAGTTTGGGGACACCAACACAGATACGCAGTATTTT.

There are a few counts of this clonotype. The V call is TRBV4-3, the J call TRBJ2-7; D might be TRBD1 (5 bases). The CDR3 contains 15 residues. Trimming shortened V by 0 bases and J by 0 bases, and 9 bases separated the two germline ends. The germline V gene has CDR1 LGHNA and CDR2 YSLEER. Here the CDR3 DNA reads TGCGCCAGCAGCCAAGATACTACAGGCTCCTACGAGCAGTACTTC. It translates to CASSQDTTGSYEQYF.

This clonotype was counted a few times. This sequence joins TRBV7-2 and TRBJ2-3, with D perhaps TRBD2 (6 bases). Germline V lookup: CDR1 SGHTA, CDR2 FQGNSA. V lost 3 bases to trimming and J lost 0 bases, with 7 bases between them. There are 14 residues in the CDR3. Here the CDR3 DNA reads TGTGCCAGCAGCTTCCGGGGGAGCACAGATACGCAGTATTTT. Residues: CASSFRGSTDTQYF. The full variable domain, completed using reference TRBV7-2 and TRBJ2-3, is GAGVSQSPSNKVTEKGKDVELRCDPISGHTALYWYRQSLGQGLEFLIYFQGNSAPDKSGLPSDRFSAERTGGSVSTLTIQRTQQEDSAVYLCASSFRGSTDTQYFGPGTRLTVL.

This chain links TRBV5-1 with TRBJ2-1; D not resolved. Germline CDR1 is SGHRS and CDR2 is YFSETQ. V was shortened by 4 bases and J by 7 bases, with 12 bases between the two germline ends. CDR3 length: 13 amino acids. The CDR3, as DNA: TGCGCCAGCAGCGCGCCCCGGTGGAATGAGCAGTTCTTC. It codes for CASSAPRWNEQFF.

This clonotype was detected ten times or more. This chain connects TRBV7-2 to TRBJ2-7; 11 nucleotides agree with TRBD2. With V trimmed by 3 bases and J by 3 bases, 1 base remained unmatched. Germline-derived CDR1 and CDR2 are SGHTA and FQGNSA. The CDR3 is 14 amino acids. CDR3 bases: TGTGCCAGCAGCTTGACTAGCGGGGTCTACGAGCAGTACTTC. Protein product: CASSLTSGVYEQYF.

Ten or more counts support this clonotype. This chain uses TRBV15 with TRBJ2-2, with D perhaps given as TRBD1 or TRBD2 (5 bases each). The CDR3 consists of 14 residues. The V gene lost 5 bases and the J gene lost 3 bases, with 10 bases spanning the gap. Germline lookup yields CDR1 LNHNV and CDR2 YYDKDF (reference sequence). In nucleotides, the CDR3 is TGTGCCACCAGCTTACGGGACGACACCGGGGAGCTGTTTTTT. Its protein is CATSLRDDTGELFF.

This clonotype was seen repeatedly, ten times or more. The chain links TRBV5-5 to TRBJ2-3, with TRBD2 identical over 13 bases. Germline assignment: CDR1 SGHKS and CDR2 YYEKEE (reference sequence). This CDR3 comprises 16 residues. J gave up 5 bases and V 4 bases, and 7 bases lay outside the gene matches. The CDR3 DNA sequence: TGTGCCAGCAGCCGAACTAGCGGGGGGGCGGGAGATACGCAGTATTTT. Translating gives CASSRTSGGAGDTQYF.

This clonotype has more than one count but fewer than ten. The rearrangement joins TRBV5-1 to TRBJ2-7, with 9 bases identical to TRBD1. CDR3 length: 14 residues. V lost 0 bases, J lost 6 bases, and 4 bases stayed unmatched. The germline gives CDR1 SGHRS, CDR2 YFSETQ. The CDR3 here is CASSLEGTGREQYF. As DNA, the CDR3 is TGCGCCAGCAGCTTGGAGGGGACAGGGCGCGAGCAGTACTTC.

This clonotype was counted many times. The V gene is TRBV9, the J gene TRBJ2-5; D is possibly TRBD2 (5 bases). The CDR3 contains 12 residues. Germline loops: CDR1 SGDLS, CDR2 YYNGEE. The V gene lost 4 bases and the J gene lost 3 bases, with 7 bases spanning the gap. CDR3: CASSPGEETQYF. In nucleotides, the CDR3 is TGTGCCAGCAGCCCCGGGGAAGAGACCCAGTACTTC.

This clonotype came up a few times. The chain combines TRBV4-1 with TRBJ2-5; 13 bases fit TRBD2. After removal of 0 bases from V and 4 bases from J, the junction contained 2 bases not matched to a gene. Germline V gene data show CDR1 as MGHRA and CDR2 as YSYEKL. This CDR3 region has 16 residues. CDR3 sequence: CASSQDGTSGAETQYF. The CDR3 DNA reads TGCGCCAGCAGCCAAGATGGGACTAGCGGGGCAGAGACCCAGTACTTC.

In this sample, this clonotype turned up many times. The chain couples TRBV3-1 to TRBJ2-1; D gene unclear. Germline CDR1 reads LGHDT; CDR2 reads YNNKEL (reference sequence). This CDR3 spans 13 amino acids. V was shortened by 2 bases and J by 10 bases, with 12 bases between the two germline ends. For the CDR3, the DNA is TGTGCCAGCAGCCAATCAAGGGTGTCCGAGCAGTTCTTC. This encodes CASSQSRVSEQFF.